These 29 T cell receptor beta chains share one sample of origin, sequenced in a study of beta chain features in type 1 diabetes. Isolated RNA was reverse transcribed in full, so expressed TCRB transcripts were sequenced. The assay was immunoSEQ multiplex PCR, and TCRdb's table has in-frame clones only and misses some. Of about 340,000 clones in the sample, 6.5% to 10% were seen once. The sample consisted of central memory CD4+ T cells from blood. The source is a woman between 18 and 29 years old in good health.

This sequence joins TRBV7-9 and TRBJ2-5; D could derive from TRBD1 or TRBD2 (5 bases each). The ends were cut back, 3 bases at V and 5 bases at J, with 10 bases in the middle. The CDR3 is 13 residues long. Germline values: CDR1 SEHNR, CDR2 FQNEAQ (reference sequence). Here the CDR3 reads CASSFTEGETQYF. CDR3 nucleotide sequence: TGTGCCAGCAGCTTTACAGAGGGGGAGACCCAGTACTTC. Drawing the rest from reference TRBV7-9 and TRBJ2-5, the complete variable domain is DTGVSQNPRHKITKRGQNVTFRCDPISEHNRLYWYRQTLGQGPEFLTYFQNEAQLEKSRLLSDRFSAERPKGSFSTLEIQRTEQGDSAMYLCASSFTEGETQYFGPGTRLLVL.

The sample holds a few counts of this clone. CDR3 DNA: TGTGCCAGCAGCTTAGGCTCGTCAGCGGGGGGCTCCTACAATGAGCAGTTCTTC. Protein product: CASSLGSSAGGSYNEQFF. The chain is built from TRBV7-9 and TRBJ2-1, with 9 bases lining up with TRBD2. J lost 0 bases, V lost 1 base, and 7 bases had no gene match. The CDR3 has 18 amino acids. Per the germline V gene, CDR1 is SEHNR and CDR2 is FQNEAQ (reference sequence).

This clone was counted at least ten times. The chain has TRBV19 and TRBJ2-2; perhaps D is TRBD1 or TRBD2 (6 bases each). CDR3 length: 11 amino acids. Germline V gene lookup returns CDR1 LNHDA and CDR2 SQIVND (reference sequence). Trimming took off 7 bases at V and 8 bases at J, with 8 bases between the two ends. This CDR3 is CASTGAGELFF. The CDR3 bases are TGTGCCAGTACGGGGGCTGGGGAGCTGTTTTTT.

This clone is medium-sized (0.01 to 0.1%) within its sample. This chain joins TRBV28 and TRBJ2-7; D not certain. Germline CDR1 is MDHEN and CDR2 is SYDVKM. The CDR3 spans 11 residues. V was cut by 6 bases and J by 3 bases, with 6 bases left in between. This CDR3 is CASRSIYEQYF. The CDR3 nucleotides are TGTGCCAGCAGGTCAATCTACGAGCAGTACTTC.

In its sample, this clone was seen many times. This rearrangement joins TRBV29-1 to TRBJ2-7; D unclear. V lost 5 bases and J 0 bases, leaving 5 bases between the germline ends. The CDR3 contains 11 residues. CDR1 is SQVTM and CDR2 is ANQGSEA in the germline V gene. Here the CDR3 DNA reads TGCAGCGTTTGGAGCTCCTACGAGCAGTACTTC. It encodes CSVWSSYEQYF.

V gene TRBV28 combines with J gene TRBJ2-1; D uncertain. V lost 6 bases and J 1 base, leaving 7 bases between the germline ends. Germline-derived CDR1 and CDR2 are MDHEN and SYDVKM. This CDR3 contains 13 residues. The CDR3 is CASRGQSYNEQFF. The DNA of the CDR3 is TGTGCCAGCAGAGGCCAGTCCTACAATGAGCAGTTCTTC.

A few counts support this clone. CDR3 sequence reads: CASSSQLPRGNNEQFF. The CDR3 region has the DNA TGCGCCAGCAGCTCCCAATTACCGAGGGGAAACAATGAGCAGTTCTTC. This chain uses TRBV5-1 with TRBJ2-1, with D possibly called TRBD1 or TRBD2 (5 bases each). V lost 3 bases, J lost 5 bases, and 18 bases lay in between. The germline V gene encodes CDR1 SGHRS and CDR2 YFSETQ. The CDR3 length is 16 residues.

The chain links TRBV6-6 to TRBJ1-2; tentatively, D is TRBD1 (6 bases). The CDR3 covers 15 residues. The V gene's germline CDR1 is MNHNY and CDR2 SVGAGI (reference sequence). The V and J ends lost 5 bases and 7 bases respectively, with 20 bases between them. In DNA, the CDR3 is TGTGCCAGCAGTCAGACTAACAGGGTTCGCGGTGGCTACACCTTC. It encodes CASSQTNRVRGGYTF.

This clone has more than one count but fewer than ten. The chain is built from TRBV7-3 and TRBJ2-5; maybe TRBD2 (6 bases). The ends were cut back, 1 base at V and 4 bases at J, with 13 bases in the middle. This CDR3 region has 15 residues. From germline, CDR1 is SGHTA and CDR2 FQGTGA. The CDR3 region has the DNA TGTGCCAGCAGCTTAATTCGCGGGGTAGGAGAGACCCAGTACTTC. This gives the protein CASSLIRGVGETQYF.

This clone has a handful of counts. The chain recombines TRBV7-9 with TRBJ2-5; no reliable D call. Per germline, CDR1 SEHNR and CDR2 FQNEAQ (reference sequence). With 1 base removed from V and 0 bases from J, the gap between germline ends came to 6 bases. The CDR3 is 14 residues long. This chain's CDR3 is CASSLDRYQETQYF. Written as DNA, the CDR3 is TGTGCCAGCAGCTTAGACAGATACCAAGAGACCCAGTACTTC.

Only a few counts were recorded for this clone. DNA of the CDR3: TGCGCCAGCAGCTTCGGACAGGGGGTCACAGATACGCAGTATTTT. Translated: CASSFGQGVTDTQYF. The V and J genes are TRBV5-1 and TRBJ2-3; 10 nucleotides line up with TRBD1. Per the germline V gene, CDR1 is SGHRS and CDR2 is YFSETQ. V was pared by 2 bases and J by 2 bases, with 2 bases of the junction left unmatched. The length of the CDR3 is 15 residues.

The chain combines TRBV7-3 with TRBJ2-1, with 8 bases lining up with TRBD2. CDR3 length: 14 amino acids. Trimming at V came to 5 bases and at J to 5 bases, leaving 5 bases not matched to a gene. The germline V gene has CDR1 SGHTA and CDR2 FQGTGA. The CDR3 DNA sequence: TGTGCCAGCAGCCGGACTAGCAGCCACAATGAGCAGTTCTTC. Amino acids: CASSRTSSHNEQFF.

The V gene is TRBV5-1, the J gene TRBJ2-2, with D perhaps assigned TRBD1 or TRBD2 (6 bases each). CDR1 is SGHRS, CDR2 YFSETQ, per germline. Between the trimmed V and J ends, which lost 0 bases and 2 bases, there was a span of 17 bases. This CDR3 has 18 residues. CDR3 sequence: CASSLGPGGTDNTGELFF. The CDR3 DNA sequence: TGCGCCAGCAGCTTGGGGCCCGGGGGCACGGATAACACCGGGGAGCTGTTTTTT.

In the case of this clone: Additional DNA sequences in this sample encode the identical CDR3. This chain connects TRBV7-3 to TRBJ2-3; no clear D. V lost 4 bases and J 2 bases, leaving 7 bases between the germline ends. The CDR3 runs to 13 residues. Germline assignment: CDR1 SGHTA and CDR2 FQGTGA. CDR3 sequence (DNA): TGTGCCAGCAGCTCGTCGTACACAGATACGCAGTATTTT. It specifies CASSSSYTDTQYF.

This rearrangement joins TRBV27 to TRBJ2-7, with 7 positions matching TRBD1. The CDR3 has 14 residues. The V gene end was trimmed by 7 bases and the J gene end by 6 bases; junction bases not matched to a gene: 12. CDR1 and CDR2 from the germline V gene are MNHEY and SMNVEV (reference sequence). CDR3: CASTPGQRWGEQYF. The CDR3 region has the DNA TGTGCCAGCACCCCGGGACAGAGATGGGGCGAGCAGTACTTC.

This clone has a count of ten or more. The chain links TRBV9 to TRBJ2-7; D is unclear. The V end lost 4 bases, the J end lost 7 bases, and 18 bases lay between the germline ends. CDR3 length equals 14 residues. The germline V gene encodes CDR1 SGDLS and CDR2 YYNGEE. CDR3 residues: CASSPRTDLGEQYF. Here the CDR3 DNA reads TGTGCCAGCAGCCCTCGGACGGATCTCGGTGAGCAGTACTTC.

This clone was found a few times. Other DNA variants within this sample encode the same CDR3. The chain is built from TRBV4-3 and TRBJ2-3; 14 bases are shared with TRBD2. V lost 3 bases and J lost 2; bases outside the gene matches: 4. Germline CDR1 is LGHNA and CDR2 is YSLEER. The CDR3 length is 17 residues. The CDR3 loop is CASSQRLAGGNTDTQYF. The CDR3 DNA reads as TGCGCCAGCAGCCAGAGACTAGCGGGAGGGAACACAGATACGCAGTATTTT.

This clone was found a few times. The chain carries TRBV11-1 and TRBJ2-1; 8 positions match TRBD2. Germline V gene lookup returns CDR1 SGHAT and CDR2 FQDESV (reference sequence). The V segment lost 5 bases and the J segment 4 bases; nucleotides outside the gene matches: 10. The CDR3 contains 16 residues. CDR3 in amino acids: CASSANGAGAYNEQFF. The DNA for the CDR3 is TGTGCCAGCAGCGCTAACGGAGCGGGAGCTTACAATGAGCAGTTCTTC.

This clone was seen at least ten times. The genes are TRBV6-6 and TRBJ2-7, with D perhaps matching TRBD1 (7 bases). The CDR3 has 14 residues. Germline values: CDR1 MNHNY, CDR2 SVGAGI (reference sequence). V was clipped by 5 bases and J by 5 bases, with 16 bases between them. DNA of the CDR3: TGTGCCAGCAGTCCCAGGGGGGACGTCCACGAGCAGTACTTC. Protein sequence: CASSPRGDVHEQYF.

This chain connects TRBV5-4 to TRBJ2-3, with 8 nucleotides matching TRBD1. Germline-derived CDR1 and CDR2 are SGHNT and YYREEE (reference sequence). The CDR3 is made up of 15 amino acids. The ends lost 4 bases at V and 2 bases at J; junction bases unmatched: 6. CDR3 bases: TGTGCCAGCAGCATAGGGACAGGAGACACAGATACGCAGTATTTT. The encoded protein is CASSIGTGDTDTQYF.

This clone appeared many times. The CDR3 sequence is CASSDGLAGSQFF. In DNA, the CDR3 is TGTGCCAGCAGCGACGGACTAGCGGGATCCCAGTTCTTC. The V and J genes are TRBV2 and TRBJ2-1; 12 bases match TRBD2. The CDR3 contains 13 residues. V gave up 6 bases and J gave up 13 bases; unmatched junction bases: 7. The germline gives CDR1 SNHLY, CDR2 FYNNEI.

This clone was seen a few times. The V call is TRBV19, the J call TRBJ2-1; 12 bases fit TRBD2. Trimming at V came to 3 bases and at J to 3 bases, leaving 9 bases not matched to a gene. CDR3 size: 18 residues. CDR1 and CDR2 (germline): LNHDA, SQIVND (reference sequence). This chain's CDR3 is CASSIGLAGGPRYNEQFF. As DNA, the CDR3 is TGTGCCAGTAGTATCGGGCTAGCGGGAGGGCCGCGCTACAATGAGCAGTTCTTC.

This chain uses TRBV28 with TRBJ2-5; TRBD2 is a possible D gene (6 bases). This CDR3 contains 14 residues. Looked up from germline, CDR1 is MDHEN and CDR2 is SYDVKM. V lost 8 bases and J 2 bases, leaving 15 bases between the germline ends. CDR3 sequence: CASGGTPLQETQYF. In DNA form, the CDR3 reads TGTGCCAGCGGGGGGACTCCCCTACAAGAGACCCAGTACTTC.

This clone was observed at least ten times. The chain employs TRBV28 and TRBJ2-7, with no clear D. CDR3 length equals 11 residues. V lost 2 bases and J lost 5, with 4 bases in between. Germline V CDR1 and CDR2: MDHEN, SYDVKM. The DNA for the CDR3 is TGTGCCAGCAGTTTAAACCACGAGCAGTACTTC. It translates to CASSLNHEQYF.

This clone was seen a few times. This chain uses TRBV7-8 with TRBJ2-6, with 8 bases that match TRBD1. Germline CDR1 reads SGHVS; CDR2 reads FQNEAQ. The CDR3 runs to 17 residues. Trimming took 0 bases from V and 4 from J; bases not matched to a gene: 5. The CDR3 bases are TGTGCCAGCAGCTTAGCGTACAGGGGGGCCGGGGCCAACGTCCTGACTTTC. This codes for CASSLAYRGAGANVLTF.

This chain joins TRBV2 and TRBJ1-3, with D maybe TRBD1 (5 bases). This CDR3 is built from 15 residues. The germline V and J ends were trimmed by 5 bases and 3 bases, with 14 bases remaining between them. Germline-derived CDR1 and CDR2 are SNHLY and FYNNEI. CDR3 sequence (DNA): TGTGCCAGCAGTAAACTCGGGACCGATGGAAACACCATATATTTT. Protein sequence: CASSKLGTDGNTIYF.

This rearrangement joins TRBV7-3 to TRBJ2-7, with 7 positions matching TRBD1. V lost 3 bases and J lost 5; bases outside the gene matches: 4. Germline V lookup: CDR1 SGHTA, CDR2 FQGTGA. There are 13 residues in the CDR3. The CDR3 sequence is CASSFNRGHEQYF. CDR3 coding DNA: TGTGCCAGCAGCTTCAACAGGGGCCACGAGCAGTACTTC. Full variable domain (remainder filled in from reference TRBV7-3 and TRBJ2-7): GAGVSQTPSNKVTEKGKYVELRCDPISGHTALYWYRQSLGQGPEFLIYFQGTGAADDSGLPNDRFFAVRPEGSVSTLKIQRTERGDSAVYLCASSFNRGHEQYFGPGTRLTVT.

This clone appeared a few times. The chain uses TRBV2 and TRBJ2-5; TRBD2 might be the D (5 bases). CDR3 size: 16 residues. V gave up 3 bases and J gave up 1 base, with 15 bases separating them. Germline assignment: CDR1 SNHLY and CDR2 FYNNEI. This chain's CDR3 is CASSDGFLSAQETQYF. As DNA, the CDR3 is TGTGCCAGCAGTGACGGGTTTCTTAGCGCCCAAGAGACCCAGTACTTC.

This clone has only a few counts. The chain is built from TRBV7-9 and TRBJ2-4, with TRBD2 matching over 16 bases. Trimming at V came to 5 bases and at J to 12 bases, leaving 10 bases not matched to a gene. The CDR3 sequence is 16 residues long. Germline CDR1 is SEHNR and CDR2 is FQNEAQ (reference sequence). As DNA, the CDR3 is TGTGCCAGCAGCCCAGATGGGACTAGCGGGAGGGCCTCTCAGTACTTC. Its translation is CASSPDGTSGRASQYF.